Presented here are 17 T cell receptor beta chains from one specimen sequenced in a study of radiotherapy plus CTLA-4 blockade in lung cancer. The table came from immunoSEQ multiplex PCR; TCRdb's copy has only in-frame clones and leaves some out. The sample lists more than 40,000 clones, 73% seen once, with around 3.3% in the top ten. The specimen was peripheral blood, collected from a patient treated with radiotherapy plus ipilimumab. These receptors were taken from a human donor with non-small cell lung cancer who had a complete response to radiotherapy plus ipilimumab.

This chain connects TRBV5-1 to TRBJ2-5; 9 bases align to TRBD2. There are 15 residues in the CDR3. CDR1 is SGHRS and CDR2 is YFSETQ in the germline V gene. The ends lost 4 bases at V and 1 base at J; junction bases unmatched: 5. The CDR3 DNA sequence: TGCGCCAGCAGCCGGCGGGAGGGGGGCCAAGAGACCCAGTACTTC. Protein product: CASSRREGGQETQYF.

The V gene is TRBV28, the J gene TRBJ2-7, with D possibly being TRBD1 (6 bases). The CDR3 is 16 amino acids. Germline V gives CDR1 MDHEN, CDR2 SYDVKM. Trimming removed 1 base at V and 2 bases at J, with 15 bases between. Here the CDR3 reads CASSLFSDSEAYEQYF. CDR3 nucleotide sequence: TGTGCCAGCAGTTTATTCTCGGACAGCGAAGCCTACGAGCAGTACTTC.

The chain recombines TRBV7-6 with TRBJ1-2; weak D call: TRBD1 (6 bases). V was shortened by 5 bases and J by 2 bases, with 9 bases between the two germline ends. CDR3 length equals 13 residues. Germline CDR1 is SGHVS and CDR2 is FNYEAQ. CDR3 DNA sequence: TGTGCCAGCAGCCCGCAGGGGAACTATGGCTACACCTTC. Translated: CASSPQGNYGYTF.

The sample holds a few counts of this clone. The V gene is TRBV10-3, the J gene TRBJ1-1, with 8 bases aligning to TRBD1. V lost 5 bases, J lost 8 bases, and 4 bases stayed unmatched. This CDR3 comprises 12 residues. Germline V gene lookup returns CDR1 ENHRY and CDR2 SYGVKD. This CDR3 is CAISTGGVEAFF. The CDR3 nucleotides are TGTGCCATCAGTACAGGGGGGGTCGAAGCTTTCTTT.

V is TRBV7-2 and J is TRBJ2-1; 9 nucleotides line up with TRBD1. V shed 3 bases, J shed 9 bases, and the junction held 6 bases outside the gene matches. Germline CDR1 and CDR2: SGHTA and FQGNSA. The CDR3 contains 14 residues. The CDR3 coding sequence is TGTGCCAGCAGCTTTAGACAGGGGGGGGGTGAGCAGTTCTTC. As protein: CASSFRQGGGEQFF.

This chain's CDR3 is CASSAFRGDGNTIYF. The CDR3, as DNA: TGTGCCAGCAGCGCATTCAGGGGGGATGGAAACACCATATATTTT. This chain links TRBV25-1 with TRBJ1-3, with 7 bases identical to TRBD1. In germline, CDR1 is MGHDK, CDR2 SYGVNS. V lost 6 bases to trimming and J lost 3 bases; unmatched junction nucleotides: 8. The CDR3 sequence is 15 residues long.

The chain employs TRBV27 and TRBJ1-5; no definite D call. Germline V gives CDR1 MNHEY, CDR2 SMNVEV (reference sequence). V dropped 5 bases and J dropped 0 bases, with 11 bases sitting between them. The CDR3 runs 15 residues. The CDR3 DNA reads TGTGCCAGCAGTAAACAGCCGTATAGCAATCAGCCCCAGCATTTT. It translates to CASSKQPYSNQPQHF.

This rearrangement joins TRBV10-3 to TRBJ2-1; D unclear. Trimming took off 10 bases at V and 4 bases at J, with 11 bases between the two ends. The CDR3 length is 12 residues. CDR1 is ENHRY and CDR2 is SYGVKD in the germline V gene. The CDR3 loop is CATGHLYNEQFF. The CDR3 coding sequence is TGTGCCACCGGTCATTTATACAATGAGCAGTTCTTC.

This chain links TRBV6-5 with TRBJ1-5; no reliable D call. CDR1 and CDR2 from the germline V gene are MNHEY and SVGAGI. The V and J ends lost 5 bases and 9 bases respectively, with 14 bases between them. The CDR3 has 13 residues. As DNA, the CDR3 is TGTGCCAGCAGTCTGGCCCCGAACCGGCCCCAGCATTTT. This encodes CASSLAPNRPQHF.

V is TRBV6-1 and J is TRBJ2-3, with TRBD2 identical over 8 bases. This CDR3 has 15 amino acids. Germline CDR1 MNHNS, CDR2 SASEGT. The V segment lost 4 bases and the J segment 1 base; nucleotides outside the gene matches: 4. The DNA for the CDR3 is TGTGCCAGCAGTGTTGGAGCGGGAGGCACAGATACGCAGTATTTT. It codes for CASSVGAGGTDTQYF.

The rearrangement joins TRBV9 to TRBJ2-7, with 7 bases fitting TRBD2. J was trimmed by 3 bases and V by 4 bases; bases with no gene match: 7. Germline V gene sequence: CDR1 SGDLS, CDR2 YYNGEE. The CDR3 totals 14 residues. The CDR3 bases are TGTGCCAGCAGCCCCTCCGGGACTAACTACGAGCAGTACTTC. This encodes CASSPSGTNYEQYF.

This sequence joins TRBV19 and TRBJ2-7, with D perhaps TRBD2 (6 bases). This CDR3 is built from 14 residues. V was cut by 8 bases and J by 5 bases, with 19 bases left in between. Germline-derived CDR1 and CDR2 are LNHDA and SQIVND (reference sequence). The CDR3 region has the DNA TGTGCCAGTTCCCACGCGGGGACCTCGGACGAGCAGTACTTC. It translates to CASSHAGTSDEQYF.

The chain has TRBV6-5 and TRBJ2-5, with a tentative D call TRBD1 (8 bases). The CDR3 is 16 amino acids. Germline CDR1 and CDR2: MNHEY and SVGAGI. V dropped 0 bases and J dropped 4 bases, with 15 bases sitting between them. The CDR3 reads CASSYSWTGRGETQYF. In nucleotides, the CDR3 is TGTGCCAGCAGTTACTCATGGACAGGGAGGGGAGAGACCCAGTACTTC.

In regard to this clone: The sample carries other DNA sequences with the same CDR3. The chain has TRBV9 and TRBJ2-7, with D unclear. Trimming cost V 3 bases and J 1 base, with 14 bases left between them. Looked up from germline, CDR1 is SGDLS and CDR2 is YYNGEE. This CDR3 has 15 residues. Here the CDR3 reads CASSESFQTSYEQYF. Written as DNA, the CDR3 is TGTGCCAGCAGCGAAAGCTTCCAGACTTCCTACGAGCAGTACTTC. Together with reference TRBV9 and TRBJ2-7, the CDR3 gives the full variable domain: DSGVTQTPKHLITATGQRVTLRCSPRSGDLSVYWYQQSLDQGLQFLIQYYNGEERAKGNILERFSAQQFPDLHSELNLSSLELGDSALYFCASSESFQTSYEQYFGPGTRLTVT.

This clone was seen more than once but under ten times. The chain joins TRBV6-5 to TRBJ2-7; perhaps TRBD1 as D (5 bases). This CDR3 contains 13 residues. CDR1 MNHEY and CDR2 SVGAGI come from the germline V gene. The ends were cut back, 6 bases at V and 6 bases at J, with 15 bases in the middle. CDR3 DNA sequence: TGTGCCAGCAGCCCCCAAGCAGGGCGCGAGCAGTACTTC. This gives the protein CASSPQAGREQYF.

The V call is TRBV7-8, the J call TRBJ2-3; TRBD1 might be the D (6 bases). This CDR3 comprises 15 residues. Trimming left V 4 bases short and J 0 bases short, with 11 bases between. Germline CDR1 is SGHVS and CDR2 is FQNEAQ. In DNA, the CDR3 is TGTGCCAGCAGCTACAAGGGGGTGAGCACAGATACGCAGTATTTT. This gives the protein CASSYKGVSTDTQYF.

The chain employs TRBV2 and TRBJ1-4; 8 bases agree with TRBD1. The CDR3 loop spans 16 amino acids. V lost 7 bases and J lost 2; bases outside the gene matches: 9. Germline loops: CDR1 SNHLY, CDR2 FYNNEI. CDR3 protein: CASTRQGRSTNEKLFF. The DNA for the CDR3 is TGTGCCAGCACCAGACAGGGGAGATCGACTAATGAAAAACTGTTTTTT.